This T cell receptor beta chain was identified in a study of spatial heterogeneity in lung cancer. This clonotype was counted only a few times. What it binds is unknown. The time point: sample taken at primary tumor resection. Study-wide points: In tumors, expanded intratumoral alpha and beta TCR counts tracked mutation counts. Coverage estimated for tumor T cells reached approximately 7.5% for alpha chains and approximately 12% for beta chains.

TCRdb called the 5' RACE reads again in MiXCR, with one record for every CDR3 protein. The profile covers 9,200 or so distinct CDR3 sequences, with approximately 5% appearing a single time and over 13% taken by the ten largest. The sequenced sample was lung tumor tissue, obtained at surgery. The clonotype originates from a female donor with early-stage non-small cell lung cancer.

The CDR3 DNA is TGCGCCAGCAGCCCCGCGGGGACACCCTCCGGCTACACCTTC. This codes for CASSPAGTPSGYTF. V is TRBV5-1 and J is TRBJ1-2, with a weak D call TRBD1 (6 bases). Germline lookup yields CDR1 SGHRS and CDR2 YFSETQ. V gave up 4 bases and J gave up 8 bases, with 18 bases separating them. This CDR3 contains 14 residues.